This T cell receptor (beta chain) was identified in a study of blood T cell repertoires in COVID-19. Study details: Specimens from acute and convalescent COVID-19 originated in the United States, Italy and Spain.

Germline V lookup: CDR1 SGDLS, CDR2 YYNGEE. CDR3 size: 16 residues. The germline V and J ends were trimmed by 6 bases and 4 bases, with 20 bases remaining between them. Sequencing was performed with immunoSEQ multiplex PCR; in TCRdb, only in-frame clones are kept and a portion is missing. The sample lists about 40,000 clones, about 80% occurring once. The sample was peripheral blood. This TCR derives from a man in his fifties with active or convalescent COVID-19. V is TRBV9 and J is TRBJ2-1; TRBD2 is a possible D gene (7 bases). This CDR3 is CASTKRGGVPYNEQFF. As DNA, the CDR3 is TGTGCCAGCACCAAACGAGGGGGGGTGCCGTACAATGAGCAGTTCTTC.